Given below is one TCR beta chain in context. Its antigen is not known. Researchers secured at least one pre-ART and at least two post-ART PBMC samples from each donor. immunoSEQ v3.0 was run at survey level. Assay: immunoSEQ multiplex PCR; the TCRdb copy retains only in-frame clones and omits some. Among 7,700 or so clones listed, over 70% were seen once. The data derive from a study of long-term antiretroviral therapy in people with HIV. Regarding the study as a whole: Repertoires looked antigen-experienced, with only a slight naive shift after ART.

The receptor comes from a man aged 35 to 55 with HIV. The sequencing used unsorted PBMCs, collected 2.5 to 2.7 years before starting antiretroviral therapy.

CDR3 region: CASSLQETQYF. The CDR3 DNA is TGTGCCAGCAGCTTGCAGGAGACCCAGTACTTC. The V call is TRBV7-2, the J call TRBJ2-5; no clear D. CDR1 SGHTA and CDR2 FQGNSA come from the germline V gene. Between the trimmed V and J ends, which lost 3 bases and 5 bases, there was a span of 4 bases. The CDR3 consists of 11 residues.